The clone carrying this TCR beta chain was counted many times. The antigen remains undetermined. This record belongs to a study of T cells in Graves' hyperthyroidism and ophthalmopathy. Overall study context: Peripheral blood sampling occurred at initial diagnosis, before any treatment.

Trimming took 0 bases from V and 7 from J, leaving 9 bases between them. The CDR3 totals 13 residues. Clinical Activity Scores of at least 3, NOSPECS grades of at least 4 and durations under 3 months characterized ophthalmopathy patients. Study results and limitations: The model forecast ophthalmopathy, anticipating it by a median approximately 6.1 months before onset.

The source material, RNA transcripts, was used to amplify TCR beta CDR3 regions. With the HTBI primer set, the TCR CDR3 went through a first round of RT-PCR. TCRdb reprocessed the multiplex PCR reads with MiXCR, giving one entry per CDR3 protein. The sample has some 300,000 distinct CDR3 sequences, approximately 18% seen once. This receptor was obtained from a man in his fifties with Graves' ophthalmopathy. Input material: blood. V is TRBV12-3 or TRBV12-4 and J is TRBJ2-5, with a tentative D call TRBD2 (6 bases). CDR3 protein: CASSLAGEVTQYF. The CDR3 coding sequence is TGTGCCAGCAGTTTAGCAGGGGAGGTGACCCAGTACTTC.